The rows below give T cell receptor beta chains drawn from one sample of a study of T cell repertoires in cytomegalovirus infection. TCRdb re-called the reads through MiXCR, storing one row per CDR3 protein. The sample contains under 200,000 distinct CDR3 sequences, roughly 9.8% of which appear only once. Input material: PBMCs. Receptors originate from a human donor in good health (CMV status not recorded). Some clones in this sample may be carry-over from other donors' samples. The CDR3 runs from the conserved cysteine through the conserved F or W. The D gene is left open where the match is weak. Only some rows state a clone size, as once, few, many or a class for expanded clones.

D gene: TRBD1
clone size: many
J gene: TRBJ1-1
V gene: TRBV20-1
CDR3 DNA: TGCAGTGCAGGGAGGGGGCTATACACTGAAGCTTTCTTT
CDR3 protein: CSAGRGLYTEAFF

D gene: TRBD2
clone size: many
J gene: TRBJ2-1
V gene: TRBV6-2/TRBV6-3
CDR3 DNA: TGTGCCAGCAGCTTCAGCGGGGCGGTATACAATGAGCAGTTCTTC
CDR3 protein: CASSFSGAVYNEQFF

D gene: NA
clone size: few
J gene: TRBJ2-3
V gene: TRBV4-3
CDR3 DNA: TGCGCCAGCAGCTCCTCGGCAGGGCTGGGGGGAAGACGAACAGATACGCAGTATTTT
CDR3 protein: CASSSSAGLGGRRTDTQYF

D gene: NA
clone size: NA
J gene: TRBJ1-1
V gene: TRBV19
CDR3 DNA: TGTGCCAGTAGCCTAAATTCGCAGGGTGGGCGAACTGAAGCTTTCTTT
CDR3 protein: CASSLNSQGGRTEAFF

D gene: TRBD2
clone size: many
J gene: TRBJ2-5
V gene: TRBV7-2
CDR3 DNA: TGTGCCAGCAGCTCCCGCGGGGGGTATATTCAGACCCAGTACTTC
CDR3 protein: CASSSRGGYIQTQYF

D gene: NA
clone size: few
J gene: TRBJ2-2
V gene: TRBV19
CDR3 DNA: TGTGCCAGTAGATTTGAAAACACCGGGGAGCTGTTTTTT
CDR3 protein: CASRFENTGELFF

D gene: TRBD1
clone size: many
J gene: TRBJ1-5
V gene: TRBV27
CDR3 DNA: TGTGCCAGCAGTTCTCGGACAGGGTTGGGCAATCAGCCCCAGCATTTT
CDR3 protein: CASSSRTGLGNQPQHF

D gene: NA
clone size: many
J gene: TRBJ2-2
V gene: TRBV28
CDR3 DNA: TGTGCCAGCACCACATTCAGGACCGGGGAGCTGTTTTTT
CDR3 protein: CASTTFRTGELFF

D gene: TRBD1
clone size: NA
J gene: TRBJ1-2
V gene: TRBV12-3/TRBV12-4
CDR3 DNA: TGTGCCAGCAGTTTAACTGGGACAGGGAGGAACTATGGCTACACCTTC
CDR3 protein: CASSLTGTGRNYGYTF

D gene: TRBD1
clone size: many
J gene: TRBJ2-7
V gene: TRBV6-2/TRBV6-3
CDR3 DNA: TGTGCCAGCAGCCAGGGGGACAGCTACGAGCAGTACTTC
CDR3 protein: CASSQGDSYEQYF

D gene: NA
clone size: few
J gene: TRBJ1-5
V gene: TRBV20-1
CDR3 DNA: TGCAGTGCTATTGGGGATCAGCCCCAGCATTTT
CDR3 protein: CSAIGDQPQHF

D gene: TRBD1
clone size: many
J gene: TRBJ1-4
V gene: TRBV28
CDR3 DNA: TGTGCCAGCAGCCCTGGACAGGGGGCGCGTGGTTATGTTGTAAAACTGTTTTTT
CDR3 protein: CASSPGQGARGYVVKLFF

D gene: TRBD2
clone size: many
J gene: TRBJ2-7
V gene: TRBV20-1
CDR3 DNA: TGCAGTGCCGAGCGGGAGAATTACGAGCAGTACTTC
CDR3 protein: CSAERENYEQYF

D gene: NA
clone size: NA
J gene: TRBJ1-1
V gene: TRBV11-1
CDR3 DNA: TGTGCCAGCAGCCGTAAAGAGGGGGTCGTTGAAGCTTTCTTT
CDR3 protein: CASSRKEGVVEAFF

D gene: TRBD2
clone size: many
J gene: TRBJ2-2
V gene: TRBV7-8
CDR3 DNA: TGTGCCAGCAGCCCTCGCACGTCAGCGGGAGACAGCGGGGAGCTGTTTTTT
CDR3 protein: CASSPRTSAGDSGELFF

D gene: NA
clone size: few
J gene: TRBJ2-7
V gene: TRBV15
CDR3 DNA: TGTGCCACCAGCAGCCCCGGACGAGGACCCGACTACGAGCAGTACTTC
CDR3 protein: CATSSPGRGPDYEQYF

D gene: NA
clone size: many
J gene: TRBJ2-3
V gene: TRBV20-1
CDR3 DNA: TGCAGTGCTCCTCGGATCTCGACTAGCACAGATACGCAGTATTTT
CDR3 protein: CSAPRISTSTDTQYF

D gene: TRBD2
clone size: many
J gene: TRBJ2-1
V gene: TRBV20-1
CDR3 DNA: TGCAGTGCAAAACGGGAGGGCCGTCCCTACAATGAGCAGTTCTTC
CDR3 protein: CSAKREGRPYNEQFF

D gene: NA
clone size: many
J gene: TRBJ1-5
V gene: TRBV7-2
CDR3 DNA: TGTGCCAGCAGCCCAGGGGCCATTAGCAATCAGCCCCAGCATTTT
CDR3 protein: CASSPGAISNQPQHF

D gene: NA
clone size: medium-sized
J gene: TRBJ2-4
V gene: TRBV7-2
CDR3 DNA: TGTGCCAGCAGCTTAGTAGGGAGCCAAAACATTCAGTACTTC
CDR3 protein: CASSLVGSQNIQYF

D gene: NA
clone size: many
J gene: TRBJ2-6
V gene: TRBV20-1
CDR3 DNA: TGCAGTGCTAGGGCAGACAGCTCTGGGGCCAACGTCCTGACTTTC
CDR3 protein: CSARADSSGANVLTF

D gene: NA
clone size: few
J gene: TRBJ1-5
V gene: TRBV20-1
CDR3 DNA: TGCAGTGCCACCCCCCAACAGGGTGGCCTACGCAATCAGCCCCAGCATTTT
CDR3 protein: CSATPQQGGLRNQPQHF

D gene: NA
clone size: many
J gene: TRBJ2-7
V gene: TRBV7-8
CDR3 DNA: TGTGCCAGCAGCGTAGAATCTGGGTCCTACGAGCAGTACTTC
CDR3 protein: CASSVESGSYEQYF

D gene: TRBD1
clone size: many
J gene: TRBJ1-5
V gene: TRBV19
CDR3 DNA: TGTGCCAGTAGTGGAGGACAGGGACGAAGTCAGCCCCAGCATTTT
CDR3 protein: CASSGGQGRSQPQHF

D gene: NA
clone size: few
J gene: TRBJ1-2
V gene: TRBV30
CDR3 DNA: TGTGCCTGGACAGGGTCGGGCTATGGCTACACCTTC
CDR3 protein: CAWTGSGYGYTF

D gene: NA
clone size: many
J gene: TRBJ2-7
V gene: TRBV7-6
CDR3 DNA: TGTGCCAGCAGCTTAGCCGAAGAGCAGTACTTC
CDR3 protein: CASSLAEEQYF

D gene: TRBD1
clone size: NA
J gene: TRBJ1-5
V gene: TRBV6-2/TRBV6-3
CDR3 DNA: TGTGCCAGCAGTTCCAGGGACAGGGGCGGCAATCAGCCCCAGCATTTT
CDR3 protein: CASSSRDRGGNQPQHF

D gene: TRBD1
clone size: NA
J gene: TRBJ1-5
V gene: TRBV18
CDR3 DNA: TGTGCCAGCTCACCGGACAGGACAGGTAATCAGCCCCAGCATTTT
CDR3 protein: CASSPDRTGNQPQHF

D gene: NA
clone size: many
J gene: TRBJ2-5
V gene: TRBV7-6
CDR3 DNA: TGTGCCAGCAGCTTAGGTCTGTTGGAGACCCAGTACTTC
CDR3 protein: CASSLGLLETQYF

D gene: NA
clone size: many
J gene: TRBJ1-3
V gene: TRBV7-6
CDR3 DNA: TGTGCCAGCAGCTTAGAGGACGAACCAGGGCACACCATATATTTT
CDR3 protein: CASSLEDEPGHTIYF

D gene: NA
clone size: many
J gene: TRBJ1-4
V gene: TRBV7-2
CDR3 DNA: TGTGCCAGCAGCTTAGATCCAGGGTTTAATGAAAAACTGTTTTTT
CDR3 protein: CASSLDPGFNEKLFF

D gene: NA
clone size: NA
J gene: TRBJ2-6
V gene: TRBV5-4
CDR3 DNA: TGTGCCAGCAGCCGGACGGCGGGGCCCGGGGCCAACGTCCTGACTTTC
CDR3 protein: CASSRTAGPGANVLTF

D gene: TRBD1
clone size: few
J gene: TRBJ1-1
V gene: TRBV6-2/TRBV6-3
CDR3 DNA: TGTGCCACCCGGGACAGGGGGTCGGGGAACACTGAAGCTTTCTTT
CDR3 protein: CATRDRGSGNTEAFF

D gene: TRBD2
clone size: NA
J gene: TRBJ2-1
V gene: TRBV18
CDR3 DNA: TGTGCCAGCACCCCAGCGGGAGCGGGTAATGAGCAGTTCTTC
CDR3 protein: CASTPAGAGNEQFF

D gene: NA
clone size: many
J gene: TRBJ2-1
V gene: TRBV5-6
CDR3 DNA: TGTGCCAGCAGCCTTCAGTATGAGCAGTTCTTC
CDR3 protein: CASSLQYEQFF